A single T cell receptor beta chain is shown here with its context. The antigen is unknown. Read data end 3 residues before the CDR3 end; the end is taken from the germline J gene. Genomic DNA, averaging roughly 1,200 ng per sample, yielded TCR beta CDR3 via immunoSEQ. Here immunoSEQ multiplex PCR was the method, and the copy in TCRdb shows in-frame clones only, minus some. The sample totals about 39,000 clones. The CDR3 sequence is 15 residues long. Unmatched junction bases numbered 6, after V lost 5 bases and J lost 4 bases. The germline gives CDR1 SSHAT, CDR2 FNYEAQ (reference sequence). All donors had a single incident cervical HPV16 infection, not prevalent. The entry originates in a study of T cells in women clearing cervical HPV infection. Study-wide findings and caveats: Timing of associations relative to infection is unclear; T-cell subsets were not isolated.

The sequenced sample was blood buffy coat. The TCR sequence derives from a woman between 18 and 70 years old with a cervical HPV16 infection that either progressed to CIN3+ or cleared (not recorded which). The V gene is TRBV7-7, the J gene TRBJ2-5; 11 bases agree with TRBD2. The sequenced part of the CDR3 DNA is TGTGCCAGCAGCACCGGACTAGCGGGTGGAGAGACC. The encoded protein is CASSTGLAGGET. The full CDR3 reads CASSTGLAGGETQYF. The whole variable domain, remainder taken from reference TRBV7-7 and TRBJ2-5, is GAGVSQSPRYKVTKRGQDVTLRCDPISSHATLYWYQQALGQGPEFLTYFNYEAQPDKSGLPSDRFSAERPEGSISTLTIQRTEQRDSAMYRCASSTGLAGGETQYFGPGTRLLVL.